The rows below give T cell receptor beta chains drawn from one sample of a study of shared clonotypes between healthy human individuals. Profiled with immunoSEQ multiplex PCR; TCRdb holds only in-frame clones, not every one. Of 2 million to 2.5 million clones listed, just over 90% are singletons. The sequenced material came from naive CD4+ T cells from PBMCs. The receptors come from a man between 18 and 29 years old in good health. Some clones in this sample may be carry-over from other donors' samples. Both conserved end residues are part of each CDR3. D genes are given only for firm matches. Expanded clones get a size class; other rows say once, few or many, or leave the size out.

TRBV5-1	NA	13	NA	TRBJ2-7	CASRPIRSYEQYF	TGCGCCAGCAGGCCTATTCGTTCCTACGAGCAGTACTTC
TRBV5-8	once	15	NA	TRBJ2-2	CASSLVREFSGELFF	TGTGCCAGCAGCTTGGTCCGGGAGTTTTCCGGGGAGCTGTTTTTT
TRBV28	NA	13	TRBD2	TRBJ2-7	CASSVAGPYEQYF	TGTGCCAGCAGTGTAGCGGGCCCCTACGAGCAGTACTTC
TRBV19	NA	15	NA	TRBJ2-7	CASSMGWGSSYEQYF	TGTGCCAGTAGTATGGGCTGGGGGAGCTCCTACGAGCAGTACTTC
TRBV5-1	NA	14	NA	TRBJ1-1	CASSLVGGRTEAFF	TGCGCCAGCAGCTTGGTCGGAGGGAGGACTGAAGCTTTCTTT
TRBV7-9	NA	15	NA	TRBJ2-5	CASSFWAEKQETQYF	TGTGCCAGCAGCTTCTGGGCAGAGAAGCAAGAGACCCAGTACTTC
TRBV5-4	NA	16	TRBD1	TRBJ1-2	CASSSPIQGAQDGYTF	TGTGCCAGCAGCTCCCCCATTCAGGGGGCGCAGGATGGCTACACCTTC
TRBV6-6	NA	14	NA	TRBJ2-7	CASNRGGPTYEQYF	TGTGCCAGCAACCGCGGGGGCCCTACGTACGAGCAGTACTTC
TRBV7-2	NA	12	NA	TRBJ2-1	CASSFLIRGRFF	TGTGCCAGCAGCTTCTTGATAAGGGGTAGGTTCTTC
TRBV5-4	NA	16	TRBD1	TRBJ2-1	CASSGLSGQGFNEQFF	TGTGCCAGCAGCGGTCTATCGGGACAGGGCTTCAATGAGCAGTTCTTC
TRBV4-1	once	17	NA	TRBJ2-3	CASSQGGFGSQTDTQYF	TGCGCCAGCAGCCAAGGGGGATTCGGGAGTCAAACAGATACGCAGTATTTT
TRBV15	NA	15	NA	TRBJ1-1	CATSRDRGEGTEAFF	TGTGCCACCAGCAGAGATCGGGGGGAAGGCACTGAAGCTTTCTTT
TRBV30	NA	14	NA	TRBJ2-3	CAWSVNLAGTTQYF	TGTGCCTGGAGTGTAAATCTGGCGGGGACTACGCAGTATTTT
TRBV6-1	NA	15	TRBD1	TRBJ1-2	CASSDGQGADYGYTF	TGTGCCAGCAGTGATGGACAGGGGGCAGACTATGGCTACACCTTC
TRBV5-1	NA	15	NA	TRBJ1-1	CASSLARPPNTEAFF	TGCGCCAGCAGCTTGGCTCGGCCCCCGAACACTGAAGCTTTCTTT
TRBV5-1	NA	15	TRBD1	TRBJ1-1	CASSVSGTVNTEAFF	TGCGCCAGCAGCGTTTCGGGGACAGTGAACACTGAAGCTTTCTTT
TRBV9	NA	15	NA	TRBJ2-5	CASSVGQGGQETQYF	TGTGCCAGCAGCGTAGGACAGGGAGGCCAAGAGACCCAGTACTTC
TRBV5-6	NA	16	NA	TRBJ2-5	CASSLSLTVAVGTQYF	TGTGCCAGCAGCTTGTCCTTGACAGTTGCCGTGGGTACCCAGTACTTC
TRBV2	NA	13	NA	TRBJ2-7	CASTVDGPYEQYF	TGTGCCAGCACGGTGGATGGACCCTACGAGCAGTACTTC
TRBV15	NA	13	NA	TRBJ1-1	CATGTYSITEAFF	TGTGCCACCGGTACGTATTCGATCACTGAAGCTTTCTTT
TRBV5-1	once	15	TRBD2	TRBJ2-1	CASSPPTGGGNEQFF	TGCGCCAGCAGCCCACCAACGGGAGGGGGCAATGAGCAGTTCTTC
TRBV5-1	NA	14	NA	TRBJ2-7	CASSPPGIWGEQYF	TGCGCCAGCAGTCCACCAGGGATATGGGGCGAGCAGTACTTC
TRBV15	NA	15	NA	TRBJ1-3	CATSRGTGRENTIYF	TGTGCCACCAGCAGAGGTACAGGGAGGGAGAACACCATATATTTT
TRBV5-1	once	13	NA	TRBJ2-7	CASSLSAGYEQYF	TGCGCCAGCAGCTTGAGCGCCGGCTACGAGCAGTACTTC
TRBV30	NA	15	TRBD1	TRBJ1-2	CAWSSPGTGGYGYTF	TGTGCCTGGAGTTCTCCCGGGACAGGGGGCTATGGCTACACCTTC
TRBV2	NA	15	TRBD2	TRBJ2-2	CASHLSGRNTGELFF	TGTGCCAGCCATCTGAGCGGGAGGAACACCGGGGAGCTGTTTTTT
TRBV5-6	NA	14	TRBD1	TRBJ2-5	CASSSRTGLETQYF	TGTGCCAGCAGCTCACGGACAGGTTTAGAGACCCAGTACTTC
TRBV5-4	NA	16	TRBD2	TRBJ2-1	CASSLIPGLAGDEQFF	TGTGCCAGCAGCTTGATTCCGGGACTAGCTGGCGATGAGCAGTTCTTC
TRBV27	NA	17	NA	TRBJ1-2	CASSRHAGYVSNYGYTF	TGTGCCAGCAGTCGCCATGCAGGGTATGTTTCGAACTATGGCTACACCTTC
TRBV4-1	NA	14	NA	TRBJ1-2	CASSQVSQNYGYTF	TGCGCCAGCAGCCAAGTCTCACAGAACTATGGCTACACCTTC
TRBV28	NA	16	TRBD1	TRBJ2-1	CASRPGQGAVKNEQFF	TGTGCCAGCAGGCCCGGACAGGGGGCGGTGAAAAATGAGCAGTTCTTC
TRBV5-4	NA	15	TRBD2	TRBJ2-3	CASSLGAGGTDTQYF	TGTGCCAGCAGCTTAGGAGCGGGAGGCACAGATACGCAGTATTTT
TRBV28	NA	13	NA	TRBJ2-7	CASSFSRAYEQYF	TGTGCCAGCAGTTTTAGCCGGGCCTACGAGCAGTACTTC
TRBV7-9	NA	15	NA	TRBJ1-4	CASSLSASRDEKLFF	TGTGCCAGCAGCTTATCGGCCAGTCGCGATGAAAAACTGTTTTTT
TRBV5-1	NA	14	NA	TRBJ2-2	CASSPGRNTGELFF	TGCGCCAGCAGCCCTGGACGCAACACCGGGGAGCTGTTTTTT
TRBV7-3	NA	16	NA	TRBJ2-1	CASSLTGGLGDNEQFF	TGTGCCAGCAGCTTAACAGGAGGGCTTGGGGACAATGAGCAGTTCTTC
TRBV9	NA	13	NA	TRBJ1-1	CASSAQGNTEAFF	TGTGCCAGCAGCGCTCAGGGGAACACTGAAGCTTTCTTT
TRBV2	NA	13	NA	TRBJ1-4	CASMGVIGEKLFF	TGTGCCAGCATGGGGGTGATTGGGGAAAAACTGTTTTTT
TRBV4-1	NA	14	NA	TRBJ2-7	CASSPGHTFYEQYF	TGCGCCAGCAGCCCGGGACATACCTTCTACGAGCAGTACTTC
TRBV5-4	NA	13	TRBD2	TRBJ2-1	CASSLRDYDEQFF	TGTGCCAGCAGCTTAAGGGACTACGATGAGCAGTTCTTC
TRBV10-3	NA	15	NA	TRBJ2-3	CAISDRIRTTDTQYF	TGTGCCATCAGTGATAGGATTAGAACCACAGATACGCAGTATTTT
TRBV9	NA	13	NA	TRBJ1-1	CASSEAPHTEAFF	TGTGCCAGCAGCGAGGCTCCCCACACTGAAGCTTTCTTT
TRBV9	NA	14	NA	TRBJ2-5	CASSVGGYQETQYF	TGTGCCAGCAGCGTAGGAGGGTACCAAGAGACCCAGTACTTC
TRBV10-3	NA	14	NA	TRBJ2-5	CAIRGQRYQETQYF	TGTGCCATCAGGGGACAAAGGTACCAAGAGACCCAGTACTTC
TRBV5-1	once	14	NA	TRBJ1-1	CASSSQGSGTEAFF	TGCGCCAGCAGCTCCCAGGGGAGCGGCACTGAAGCTTTCTTT
TRBV9	NA	12	NA	TRBJ1-2	CASSVEGYGYTF	TGTGCCAGCAGCGTAGAGGGTTATGGCTACACCTTC
TRBV11-2	NA	17	NA	TRBJ1-1	CATKTRGPRVMNTEAFF	TGTGCCACCAAGACCCGGGGGCCGCGAGTCATGAACACTGAAGCTTTCTTT
TRBV11-2	NA	13	NA	TRBJ2-7	CASSSYLDPEQYF	TGTGCCAGCAGCTCCTACCTAGATCCCGAGCAGTACTTC
TRBV19	NA	14	NA	TRBJ1-5	CASSARGGSQPQHF	TGTGCCAGTAGTGCCAGGGGAGGGAGTCAGCCCCAGCATTTT
TRBV5-6	NA	14	TRBD1	TRBJ2-5	CASKPGQGQETQYF	TGTGCCAGCAAACCGGGACAGGGCCAAGAGACCCAGTACTTC
TRBV6-5	NA	14	NA	TRBJ2-7	CASSSGSYWGEQYF	TGTGCCAGCAGTTCCGGGTCGTACTGGGGCGAGCAGTACTTC
TRBV5-1	NA	14	TRBD2	TRBJ2-1	CASSSLAGGDEQFF	TGCGCCAGCAGCTCCCTAGCGGGAGGAGATGAGCAGTTCTTC
TRBV10-3	NA	15	TRBD2	TRBJ2-2	CAIRNSGKNTGELFF	TGTGCCATCAGGAATAGCGGGAAGAACACCGGGGAGCTGTTTTTT
TRBV4-2	NA	16	NA	TRBJ2-1	CASSQDRGYQSHEQFF	TGTGCCAGCAGCCAAGATCGGGGATATCAGAGCCATGAGCAGTTCTTC
TRBV10-3	NA	14	TRBD1	TRBJ2-2	CAIRAGTGKGELFF	TGTGCCATCAGAGCCGGGACAGGGAAGGGGGAGCTGTTTTTT
TRBV28	NA	15	TRBD2	TRBJ2-7	CASSSPTAGEGEQYF	TGTGCCAGCAGTTCCCCCACAGCGGGAGAGGGAGAGCAGTACTTC
TRBV6-6	NA	15	NA	TRBJ1-1	CASSYSSTAATEAFF	TGTGCCAGCAGTTACTCGAGTACCGCGGCCACTGAAGCTTTCTTT
TRBV6-6	NA	14	NA	TRBJ1-2	CASSLHSDPYGYTF	TGTGCCAGCAGTTTACATTCGGATCCTTATGGCTACACCTTC
TRBV10-3	NA	12	NA	TRBJ2-7	CAIGGREYEQYF	TGTGCCATCGGGGGCAGGGAGTACGAGCAGTACTTC
TRBV19	NA	16	NA	TRBJ2-3	CASSTQGGGRPDTQYF	TGTGCCAGTAGTACCCAGGGTGGGGGACGACCAGATACGCAGTATTTT